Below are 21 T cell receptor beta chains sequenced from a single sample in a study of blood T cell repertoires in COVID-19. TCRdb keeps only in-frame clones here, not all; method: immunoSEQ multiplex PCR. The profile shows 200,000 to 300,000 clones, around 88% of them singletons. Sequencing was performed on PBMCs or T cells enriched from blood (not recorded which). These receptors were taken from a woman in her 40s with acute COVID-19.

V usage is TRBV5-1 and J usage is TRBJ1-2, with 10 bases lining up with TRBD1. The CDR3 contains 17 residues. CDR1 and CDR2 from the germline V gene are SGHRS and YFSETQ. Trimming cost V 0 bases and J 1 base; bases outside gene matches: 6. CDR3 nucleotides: TGCGCCAGCAGCTTGGCCGCGGGACAGGGGTTTAACTATGGCTACACCTTC. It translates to CASSLAAGQGFNYGYTF.

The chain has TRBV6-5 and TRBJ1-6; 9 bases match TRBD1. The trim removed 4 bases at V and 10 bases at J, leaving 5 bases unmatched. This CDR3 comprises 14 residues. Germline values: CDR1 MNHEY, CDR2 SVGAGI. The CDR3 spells CASSSGTGPSPLHF. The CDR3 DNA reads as TGTGCCAGCAGTTCCGGGACAGGGCCCTCACCCCTCCACTTT.

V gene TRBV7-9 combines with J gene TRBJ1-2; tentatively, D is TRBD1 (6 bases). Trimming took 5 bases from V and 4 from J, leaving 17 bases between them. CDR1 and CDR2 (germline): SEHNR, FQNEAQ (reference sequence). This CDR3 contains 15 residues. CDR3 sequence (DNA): TGTGCCAGCAGCCAGTACCTGGGGGGGCTCTATGGCTACACCTTC. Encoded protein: CASSQYLGGLYGYTF. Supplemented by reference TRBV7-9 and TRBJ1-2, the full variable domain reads DTGVSQNPRHKITKRGQNVTFRCDPISEHNRLYWYRQTLGQGPEFLTYFQNEAQLEKSRLLSDRFSAERPKGSFSTLEIQRTEQGDSAMYLCASSQYLGGLYGYTFGSGTRLTVV.

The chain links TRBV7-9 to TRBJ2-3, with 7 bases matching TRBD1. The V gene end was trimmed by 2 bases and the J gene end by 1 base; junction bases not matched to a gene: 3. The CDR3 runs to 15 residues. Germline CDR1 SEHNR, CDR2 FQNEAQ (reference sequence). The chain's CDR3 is CASSLRGQGTDTQYF. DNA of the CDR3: TGTGCCAGCAGCTTACGCGGACAGGGCACAGATACGCAGTATTTT.

CDR3 amino acids: CASSLFQGARNEKLFF. Here the CDR3 DNA reads TGCGCCAGCAGCTTGTTCCAGGGGGCTCGTAATGAAAAACTGTTTTTT. The rearrangement uses TRBV5-1 and TRBJ1-4, with 8 bases aligning to TRBD1. Trimming took 1 base from V and 4 from J; bases not matched to a gene: 6. CDR3 length: 16 residues. Germline values: CDR1 SGHRS, CDR2 YFSETQ.

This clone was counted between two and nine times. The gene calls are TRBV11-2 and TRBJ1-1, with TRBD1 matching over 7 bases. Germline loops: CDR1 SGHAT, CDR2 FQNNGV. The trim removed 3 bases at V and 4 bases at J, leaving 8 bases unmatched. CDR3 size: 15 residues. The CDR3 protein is CASSLRGQGGTEAFF. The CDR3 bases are TGTGCCAGCAGCTTGAGGGGGCAGGGGGGCACTGAAGCTTTCTTT.

CDR3 sequence reads: CASSRDPTGRSYEQYV. In nucleotides, the CDR3 is TGTGCCAGCAGCCGCGACCCGACAGGGCGTTCCTACGAGCAGTACGTC. This sequence joins TRBV7-8 and TRBJ2-7; 7 bases map to TRBD1. The V and J ends lost 5 bases and 1 base, in that order; junction bases with no gene match: 11. Germline assignment: CDR1 SGHVS and CDR2 FQNEAQ. The CDR3 consists of 16 residues.

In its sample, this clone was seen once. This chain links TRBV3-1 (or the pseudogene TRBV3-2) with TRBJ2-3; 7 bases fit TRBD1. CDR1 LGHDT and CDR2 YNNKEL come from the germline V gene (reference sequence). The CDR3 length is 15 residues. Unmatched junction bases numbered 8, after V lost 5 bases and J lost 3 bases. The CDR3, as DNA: TGTGCCAGCAGCGTACAGGGGTTAACGACAGATACGCAGTATTTT. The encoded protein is CASSVQGLTTDTQYF.

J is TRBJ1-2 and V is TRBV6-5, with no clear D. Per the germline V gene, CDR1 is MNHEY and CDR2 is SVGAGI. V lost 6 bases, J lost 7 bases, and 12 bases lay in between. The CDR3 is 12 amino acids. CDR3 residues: CASSLDTRGYTF. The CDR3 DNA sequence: TGTGCCAGCAGCCTAGATACTCGTGGCTACACCTTC.

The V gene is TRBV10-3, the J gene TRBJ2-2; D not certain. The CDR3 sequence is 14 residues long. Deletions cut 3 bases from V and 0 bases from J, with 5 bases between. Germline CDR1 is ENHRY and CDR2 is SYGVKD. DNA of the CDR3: TGTGCCATCAGTGATGGGCCGAACACCGGGGAGCTGTTTTTT. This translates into CAISDGPNTGELFF.

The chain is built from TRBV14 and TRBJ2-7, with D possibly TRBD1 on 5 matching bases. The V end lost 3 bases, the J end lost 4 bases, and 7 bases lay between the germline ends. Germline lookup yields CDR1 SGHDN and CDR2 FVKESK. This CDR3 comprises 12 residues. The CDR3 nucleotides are TGTGCCAGCAGCCACAGGGTTTACGAGCAGTACTTC. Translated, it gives CASSHRVYEQYF.

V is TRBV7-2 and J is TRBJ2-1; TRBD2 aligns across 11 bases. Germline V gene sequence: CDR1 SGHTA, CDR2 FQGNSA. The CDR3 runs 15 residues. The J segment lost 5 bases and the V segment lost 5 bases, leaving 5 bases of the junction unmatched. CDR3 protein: CASSKTSGKNNEQFF. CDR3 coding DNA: TGTGCCAGCAGCAAGACTAGCGGGAAGAACAATGAGCAGTTCTTC. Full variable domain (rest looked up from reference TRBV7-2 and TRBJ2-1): GAGVSQSPSNKVTEKGKDVELRCDPISGHTALYWYRQSLGQGLEFLIYFQGNSAPDKSGLPSDRFSAERTGGSVSTLTIQRTQQEDSAVYLCASSKTSGKNNEQFFGPGTRLTVL.

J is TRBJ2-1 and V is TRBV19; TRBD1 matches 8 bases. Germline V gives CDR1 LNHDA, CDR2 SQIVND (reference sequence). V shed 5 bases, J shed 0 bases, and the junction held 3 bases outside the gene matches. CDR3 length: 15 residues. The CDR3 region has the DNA TGTGCCAGTAGTTTCGGGACAGGCTCCTACAATGAGCAGTTCTTC. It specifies CASSFGTGSYNEQFF.

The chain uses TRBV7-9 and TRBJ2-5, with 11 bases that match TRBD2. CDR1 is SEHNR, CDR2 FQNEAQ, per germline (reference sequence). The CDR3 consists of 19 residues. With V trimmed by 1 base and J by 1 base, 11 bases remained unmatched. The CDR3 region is CASSLGFRLAGGPQETQYF. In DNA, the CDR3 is TGTGCCAGCAGCTTAGGGTTTCGGCTAGCGGGGGGCCCCCAAGAGACCCAGTACTTC.

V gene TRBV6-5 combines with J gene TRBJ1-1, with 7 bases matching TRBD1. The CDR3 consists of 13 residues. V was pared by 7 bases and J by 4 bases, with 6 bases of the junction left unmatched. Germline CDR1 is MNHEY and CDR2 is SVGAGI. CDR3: CASNVPGGTEAFF. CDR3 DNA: TGTGCCAGCAATGTCCCAGGGGGCACTGAAGCTTTCTTT.

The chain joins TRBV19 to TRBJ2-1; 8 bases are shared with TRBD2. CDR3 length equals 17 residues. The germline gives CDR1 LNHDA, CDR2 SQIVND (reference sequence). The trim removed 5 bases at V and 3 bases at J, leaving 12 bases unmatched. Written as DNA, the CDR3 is TGTGCCAGTAGTCCAGAGGCTAGCGGGCGATACTACAATGAGCAGTTCTTC. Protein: CASSPEASGRYYNEQFF.

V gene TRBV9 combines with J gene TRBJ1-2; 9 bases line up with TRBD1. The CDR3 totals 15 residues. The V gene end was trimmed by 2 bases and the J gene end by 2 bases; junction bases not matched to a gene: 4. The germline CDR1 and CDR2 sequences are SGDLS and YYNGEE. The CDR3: CASSVGTGTNYGYTF. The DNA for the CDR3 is TGTGCCAGCAGCGTTGGGACAGGGACAAACTATGGCTACACCTTC.

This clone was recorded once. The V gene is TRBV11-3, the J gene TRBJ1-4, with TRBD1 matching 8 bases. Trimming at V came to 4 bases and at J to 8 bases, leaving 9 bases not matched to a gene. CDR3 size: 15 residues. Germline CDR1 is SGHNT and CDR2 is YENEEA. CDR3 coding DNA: TGTGCCAGCAGCTCCCGGACAGGGAAAGGGGAAAAACTGTTTTTT. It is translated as CASSSRTGKGEKLFF.

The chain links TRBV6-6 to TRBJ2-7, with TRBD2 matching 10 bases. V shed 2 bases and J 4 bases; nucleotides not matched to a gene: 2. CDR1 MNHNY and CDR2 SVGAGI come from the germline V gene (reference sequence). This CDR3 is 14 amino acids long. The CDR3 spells CASSYRTSGYEQYV. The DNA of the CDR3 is TGTGCCAGCAGTTACAGGACTAGCGGTTACGAGCAGTACGTC.

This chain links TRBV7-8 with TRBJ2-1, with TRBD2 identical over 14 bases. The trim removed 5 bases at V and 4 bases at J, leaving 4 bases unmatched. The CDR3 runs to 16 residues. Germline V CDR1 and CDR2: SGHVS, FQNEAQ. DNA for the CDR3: TGTGCCAGCAGCCCGGGACTAGCGGGAGTTTACAATGAGCAGTTCTTC. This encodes CASSPGLAGVYNEQFF. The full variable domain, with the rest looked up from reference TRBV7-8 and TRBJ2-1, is GAGVSQSPRYKVAKRGQDVALRCDPISGHVSLFWYQQALGQGPEFLTYFQNEAQLDKSGLPSDRFFAERPEGSVSTLKIQRTQQEDSAVYLCASSPGLAGVYNEQFFGPGTRLTVL.

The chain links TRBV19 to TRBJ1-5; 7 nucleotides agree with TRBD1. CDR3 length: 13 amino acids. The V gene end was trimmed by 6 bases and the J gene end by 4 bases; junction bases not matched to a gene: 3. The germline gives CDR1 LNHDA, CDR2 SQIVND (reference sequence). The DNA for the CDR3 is TGTGCCAGTAGACTGGGACAGAATCAGCCCCAGCATTTT. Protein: CASRLGQNQPQHF.